The rows below give T cell receptor beta chains drawn from one sample of a study of technical replicates of blood from a few donors. Libraries were prepared by immunoSEQ multiplex PCR; TCRdb keeps only in-frame clonotypes and omits some of them. The sample holds tens of thousands of clones, roughly 98% seen once. Input material: T cells isolated from PBMCs. The receptor source for this set is a human donor in good health. CDR3s include the opening cysteine and the closing phenylalanine or tryptophan. Each record gives: D gene, clone size, V gene, J gene, CDR3 protein, CDR3 DNA. A D gene is named only where the DNA matches it firmly. Clone size is shown for a subset of rows, as once, few, many or a class of expanded clone.

D: TRBD2; size: NA; V: TRBV2; J: TRBJ2-1; CDR3: CASSSLAGGPYNEQFF; DNA: TGTGCCAGCAGCTCTTTAGCGGGGGGGCCGTACAATGAGCAGTTCTTC
D: NA; size: NA; V: TRBV11-2; J: TRBJ2-1; CDR3: CASSAGWGPSYNEQFF; DNA: TGTGCCAGCAGCGCAGGGTGGGGGCCGTCCTACAATGAGCAGTTCTTC
D: TRBD1; size: NA; V: TRBV10-1; J: TRBJ1-2; CDR3: CASIRRDRDDGYTF; DNA: TGCGCCAGCATACGCCGGGACAGAGATGATGGCTACACCTTC
D: TRBD1; size: NA; V: TRBV6-5; J: TRBJ1-5; CDR3: CASSSRTGGVQPQHF; DNA: TGTGCCAGCAGTTCCCGGACAGGGGGCGTTCAGCCCCAGCATTTT
D: TRBD1; size: NA; V: TRBV27; J: TRBJ1-2; CDR3: CASSFSGQGGYGYTF; DNA: TGTGCCAGCAGTTTTTCGGGACAGGGAGGCTATGGCTACACCTTC
D: NA; size: NA; V: TRBV7-2; J: TRBJ1-3; CDR3: CASSLGRRHSGNTIYF; DNA: TGTGCCAGCAGCTTAGGAAGGCGGCACTCTGGAAACACCATATATTTT
D: TRBD2; size: NA; V: TRBV5-1; J: TRBJ2-7; CDR3: CASSPYLAGGPNEQYF; DNA: TGCGCCAGCAGCCCCTACCTAGCGGGAGGGCCCAACGAGCAGTACTTC
D: NA; size: NA; V: TRBV30; J: TRBJ2-1; CDR3: CAWRGSGYNEQFF; DNA: TGTGCCTGGAGGGGGAGTGGTTACAATGAGCAGTTCTTC
D: NA; size: NA; V: TRBV29-1; J: TRBJ1-2; CDR3: CSVEILDNYGYTF; DNA: TGCAGCGTTGAGATTCTAGATAACTATGGCTACACCTTC
D: TRBD1; size: NA; V: TRBV6-5; J: TRBJ2-5; CDR3: CASSSPRTGGGETQYF; DNA: TGTGCCAGCAGTTCCCCCCGGACAGGGGGAGGAGAGACCCAGTACTTC
D: NA; size: NA; V: TRBV30; J: TRBJ1-1; CDR3: CAWGQMNTEAFF; DNA: TGTGCCTGGGGGCAGATGAACACTGAAGCTTTCTTT
D: NA; size: NA; V: TRBV28; J: TRBJ2-7; CDR3: CASSSPTGTSYEQYF; DNA: TGTGCCAGCAGTTCCCCTACAGGGACCTCCTACGAGCAGTACTTC
D: TRBD2; size: NA; V: TRBV5-1; J: TRBJ2-7; CDR3: CASSPGLAGGPAYEQYF; DNA: TGCGCCAGCAGCCCTGGACTAGCGGGAGGGCCGGCCTACGAGCAGTACTTC
D: NA; size: once; V: TRBV29-1; J: TRBJ1-1; CDR3: CSASDPQPGVNTEAFF; DNA: TGCAGCGCCTCCGACCCGCAACCCGGAGTGAACACTGAAGCTTTCTTT
D: NA; size: NA; V: TRBV6-6; J: TRBJ1-3; CDR3: CASSPSPGEKKHTIYF; DNA: TGTGCCAGCAGTCCTTCCCCAGGGGAGAAAAAACACACCATATATTTT
D: TRBD2; size: NA; V: TRBV28; J: TRBJ2-1; CDR3: CASSFLIAGGSPYNEQFF; DNA: TGTGCCAGCAGTTTTCTAATAGCGGGAGGTAGCCCTTACAATGAGCAGTTCTTC
D: NA; size: once; V: TRBV10-3; J: TRBJ2-7; CDR3: CAISEWREATYEQYF; DNA: TGTGCCATCAGTGAGTGGAGGGAGGCCACCTACGAGCAGTACTTC
D: NA; size: NA; V: TRBV11-2; J: TRBJ1-1; CDR3: CASSRSGAYYTEAFF; DNA: TGTGCCAGCAGCCGGAGTGGAGCGTACTACACTGAAGCTTTCTTT
D: NA; size: once; V: TRBV5-1; J: TRBJ1-2; CDR3: CASSPRQASYGYTF; DNA: TGCGCCAGCAGCCCTAGACAGGCCAGCTATGGCTACACCTTC
D: TRBD2; size: NA; V: TRBV6-5; J: TRBJ2-5; CDR3: CASSGRAVGTQYF; DNA: TGTGCCTCTAGCGGGAGGGCCGTTGGGACCCAGTACTTC
D: TRBD1; size: NA; V: TRBV5-1; J: TRBJ2-1; CDR3: CASSLGGGQGPYNEQFF; DNA: TGCGCCAGCAGCTTGGGCGGGGGACAGGGACCTTACAATGAGCAGTTCTTC
D: TRBD2; size: once; V: TRBV7-3; J: TRBJ2-2; CDR3: CASSPSFGRFVTGELFF; DNA: TGTGCCAGCAGCCCAAGTTTCGGGAGGTTTGTCACCGGGGAGCTGTTTTTT
D: NA; size: NA; V: TRBV13; J: TRBJ2-5; CDR3: CASSLRETQYF; DNA: TGTGCCAGCAGCTTACGGGAGACCCAGTACTTC
D: TRBD1; size: NA; V: TRBV4-1; J: TRBJ2-7; CDR3: CASSQGGRGKSYEQYF; DNA: TGCGCCAGCAGCCAAGGTGGCAGGGGGAAGTCCTACGAGCAGTACTTC
D: NA; size: NA; V: TRBV7-8; J: TRBJ2-7; CDR3: CASSQLVIYEQYF; DNA: TGTGCCAGCAGCCAACTGGTCATTTACGAGCAGTACTTC
D: NA; size: NA; V: TRBV7-2; J: TRBJ1-2; CDR3: CASSLGAGFDYGYTF; DNA: TGTGCCAGCAGCTTAGGAGCAGGGTTCGACTATGGCTACACCTTC
D: TRBD1; size: NA; V: TRBV5-6; J: TRBJ2-7; CDR3: CASSWYDRGYEQYF; DNA: TGTGCCAGCAGCTGGTACGACAGGGGCTACGAGCAGTACTTC
D: NA; size: NA; V: TRBV6-5; J: TRBJ2-7; CDR3: CASSYRLAGTPYEQYF; DNA: TGTGCCAGCAGTTATAGGCTGGCGGGGACTCCCTACGAGCAGTACTTC
D: TRBD2; size: NA; V: TRBV19; J: TRBJ2-2; CDR3: CATSGGASGELFF; DNA: TGTGCCACTAGCGGGGGGGCCAGCGGGGAGCTGTTTTTT
D: NA; size: NA; V: TRBV7-9; J: TRBJ1-3; CDR3: CASSLAIVSGNTIYF; DNA: TGTGCCAGCAGCTTAGCTATAGTCTCTGGAAACACCATATATTTT
D: NA; size: NA; V: TRBV29-1; J: TRBJ1-1; CDR3: CSPRSLTEAFF; DNA: TGCAGCCCGAGAAGCCTCACTGAAGCTTTCTTT
D: TRBD1; size: NA; V: TRBV6-5; J: TRBJ1-1; CDR3: CASRLRTTGRAFF; DNA: TGTGCCAGCAGACTCAGAACGACAGGGCGGGCTTTCTTT
D: NA; size: NA; V: TRBV29-1; J: TRBJ2-1; CDR3: CSVVTSDYNEQFF; DNA: TGCAGCGTTGTGACTAGTGACTACAATGAGCAGTTCTTC
D: NA; size: NA; V: TRBV19; J: TRBJ2-5; CDR3: CASSITGREETQYF; DNA: TGTGCCAGTAGTATAACAGGGAGGGAGGAGACCCAGTACTTC
D: TRBD1; size: NA; V: TRBV27; J: TRBJ1-2; CDR3: CASSMSVKGARLNYGYTF; DNA: TGTGCCAGCAGTATGAGCGTCAAGGGGGCGCGTCTCAACTATGGCTACACCTTC
D: NA; size: NA; V: TRBV5-1; J: TRBJ1-6; CDR3: CASSLGLTGNSPLHF; DNA: TGCGCCAGCAGCTTGGGACTTACCGGGAATTCACCCCTCCACTTT
D: NA; size: NA; V: TRBV9; J: TRBJ2-3; CDR3: CASSPGVTPFDTQYF; DNA: TGTGCCTCATCACCAGGGGTCACGCCGTTCGATACGCAGTATTTT
D: TRBD1; size: NA; V: TRBV2; J: TRBJ2-7; CDR3: CASRDRGSYEQYF; DNA: TGTGCCAGCAGAGACAGGGGATCCTACGAGCAGTACTTC
D: NA; size: NA; V: TRBV27; J: TRBJ2-7; CDR3: CASSLSQGHSEQYF; DNA: TGTGCCAGCAGTTTATCGCAGGGACACTCCGAGCAGTACTTC
D: TRBD2; size: NA; V: TRBV28; J: TRBJ2-7; CDR3: CASSSPSGRHYEQYF; DNA: TGTGCCAGCAGTTCCCCTAGCGGGAGGCACTACGAGCAGTACTTC
D: TRBD2; size: NA; V: TRBV5-1; J: TRBJ2-2; CDR3: CASSLGLAGGHGELFF; DNA: TGCGCCAGCAGCTTGGGACTAGCGGGGGGTCACGGGGAGCTGTTTTTT
D: TRBD1; size: once; V: TRBV5-1; J: TRBJ2-5; CDR3: CASSRKTGLQETQYF; DNA: TGCGCCAGCAGCCGGAAGACAGGGCTCCAAGAGACCCAGTACTTC
D: TRBD1; size: NA; V: TRBV5-1; J: TRBJ2-7; CDR3: CASSLDPGTGALRGEQYF; DNA: TGCGCCAGCAGCTTGGATCCCGGGACAGGGGCCCTGCGGGGCGAGCAGTACTTC
D: TRBD1; size: NA; V: TRBV10-2; J: TRBJ1-1; CDR3: CASTRQGMNTEAFF; DNA: TGCGCCAGCACCAGACAGGGGATGAACACTGAAGCTTTCTTT
D: NA; size: NA; V: TRBV4-1; J: TRBJ2-3; CDR3: CASSPYSGADTQYF; DNA: TGCGCCAGCAGCCCTTACTCGGGGGCAGATACGCAGTATTTT
D: NA; size: NA; V: TRBV5-1; J: TRBJ2-2; CDR3: CASSSLSGANTGELFF; DNA: TGCGCCAGCAGCTCCCTTAGCGGAGCAAACACCGGGGAGCTGTTTTTT
D: NA; size: NA; V: TRBV19; J: TRBJ2-5; CDR3: CASSERARETQYF; DNA: TGTGCCAGTAGTGAGCGGGCCCGAGAGACCCAGTACTTC
D: NA; size: NA; V: TRBV4-1; J: TRBJ1-5; CDR3: CASSQGAIHSNQPQHF; DNA: TGCGCCAGCAGCCAAGGGGCAATTCATAGCAATCAGCCCCAGCATTTT
D: NA; size: NA; V: TRBV7-9; J: TRBJ2-3; CDR3: CASRVERDTQYF; DNA: TGTGCCAGCAGAGTCGAACGGGATACGCAGTATTTT
D: NA; size: once; V: TRBV30; J: TRBJ2-1; CDR3: CARVTGGGPNEQFF; DNA: TGTGCCAGAGTCACCGGCGGGGGCCCCAATGAGCAGTTCTTC
D: TRBD2; size: NA; V: TRBV5-1; J: TRBJ2-3; CDR3: CASSLAGAGADTQYF; DNA: TGCGCCAGCAGCTTGGCCGGAGCGGGAGCGGATACGCAGTATTTT
D: TRBD2; size: NA; V: TRBV5-4; J: TRBJ2-1; CDR3: CASSRLAGDNNEQFF; DNA: TGTGCCAGCAGCCGACTAGCGGGAGATAACAATGAGCAGTTCTTC
D: TRBD2; size: NA; V: TRBV6-1; J: TRBJ2-5; CDR3: CASSEGGGLLQETQYF; DNA: TGTGCCAGCAGTGAAGGTGGGGGACTACTACAAGAGACCCAGTACTTC
D: TRBD2; size: NA; V: TRBV27; J: TRBJ2-1; CDR3: CASSFASSGYNEQFF; DNA: TGTGCCAGCAGTTTTGCCAGTAGCGGGTACAATGAGCAGTTCTTC